The sequence of this TCR beta chain was determined in a study of shared clonotypes between healthy human individuals. About the research overall: Per donor, CD8 memory used one plate, CD8 naive used two, CD4 memory used three and CD4 naive used three.

Per the original data handling: Junction-only sequences produced by ImmunoSEQ had no quality scores, so filtering differed. This table comes from immunoSEQ multiplex PCR, and its TCRdb copy is limited to in-frame clones, with some not included. The V and J calls and the clone size are those of that table, but D and trimming were determined from the DNA. The table shows more than 150,000 clones, with around 93% occurring only once. The CDR3 is 15 amino acids. V was cut by 7 bases and J by 0 bases, with 15 bases left in between. Germline V CDR1 and CDR2: MDHEN, SYDVKM. The source material was naive CD4+ T cells sorted from blood. Stated subset: CD45RA+ positively selected. The receptor was derived from a woman in her twenties or thirties in good health. The V and J genes are TRBV28 and TRBJ1-2; tentatively, D is TRBD1 (6 bases). This chain's CDR3 is CASISGDLSNYGYTF. The CDR3 DNA reads as TGTGCCAGCATCTCAGGGGACCTCTCTAACTATGGCTACACCTTC.